This TCR beta chain was sequenced in a study of blood T cell repertoires in COVID-19. As for the study in general: The United States, Italy and Spain were the sources of the acute and convalescent COVID-19 samples. In each case, the material was cDNA or gDNA derived from T cells, B-cell-depleted T cells, or PBMCs.

Authors' methods: From reference gene primer amplification, estimates of nucleated cell counts were derived. Profiling relied on immunoSEQ multiplex PCR, and the TCRdb table lists in-frame clones only, not all of them. V and J calls and clone size are given by that table; D and trimming were obtained from the DNA. Altogether some 200,000 clones are present, 80% to 90% being singletons, with the ten largest covering about 6%. Trimming cost V 4 bases and J 7 bases, with 21 bases left between them. CDR3 length equals 16 residues. The germline gives CDR1 SGHKS, CDR2 YYEKEE (reference sequence). The rearrangement links TRBV5-5 to TRBJ2-1, with unresolved D. Sequencing input: peripheral blood. This TCR came from a man at least 80 years old with acute or convalescent COVID-19. The CDR3 region is CASSPYVASPWNEQFF. CDR3 coding DNA: TGTGCCAGCAGCCCATATGTAGCCTCTCCGTGGAATGAGCAGTTCTTC.